One and the same sample provided the 4 T cell receptor beta chains below, sequenced in a study of blood T cell repertoires in COVID-19. The repertoire was sequenced with immunoSEQ multiplex PCR; TCRdb's copy has only in-frame clones and lacks some. The sample holds a few hundred thousand clones, roughly 86% seen once. The sequenced sample was peripheral blood. Receptors were obtained from a woman in her twenties or thirties with COVID-19, enrolled during active disease.

This sequence joins TRBV28 and TRBJ1-1; D gene unclear. The CDR3 is 11 amino acids. CDR1 MDHEN and CDR2 SYDVKM come from the germline V gene. Trimming pared 6 bases from V and 3 bases from J, leaving 5 bases between. The CDR3 DNA is TGTGCCAGCAGATCTCACACTGAAGCTTTCTTT. Its protein is CASRSHTEAFF.

This chain joins TRBV2 and TRBJ1-4; no firm D call. Trimming removed 8 bases from V and 0 bases from J, with 10 bases in between. This CDR3 contains 14 residues. Germline V gene data show CDR1 as SNHLY and CDR2 as FYNNEI. The CDR3: CASCIRATNEKLFF. The DNA for the CDR3 is TGTGCCAGCTGTATACGCGCAACTAATGAAAAACTGTTTTTT.

A single count supports this clone. The V gene is TRBV27, the J gene TRBJ2-7; maybe TRBD2 (6 bases). The CDR3 is 12 residues long. V lost 6 bases and J lost 6, with 12 bases in between. Germline V gene sequence: CDR1 MNHEY, CDR2 SMNVEV (reference sequence). The CDR3 here is CASRAGKGEQYF. The CDR3 nucleotides read TGTGCCAGCAGGGCGGGGAAGGGCGAGCAGTACTTC.

The chain combines TRBV7-7 with TRBJ1-5; D might be TRBD1 (5 bases). This CDR3 contains 15 residues. Looked up from germline, CDR1 is SSHAT and CDR2 is FNYEAQ (reference sequence). With 5 bases removed from V and 1 base from J, the gap between germline ends came to 12 bases. The CDR3: CASSPCGGSNQPQHF. The CDR3, as DNA: TGTGCCAGCAGCCCCTGTGGGGGGAGCAATCAGCCCCAGCATTTT.